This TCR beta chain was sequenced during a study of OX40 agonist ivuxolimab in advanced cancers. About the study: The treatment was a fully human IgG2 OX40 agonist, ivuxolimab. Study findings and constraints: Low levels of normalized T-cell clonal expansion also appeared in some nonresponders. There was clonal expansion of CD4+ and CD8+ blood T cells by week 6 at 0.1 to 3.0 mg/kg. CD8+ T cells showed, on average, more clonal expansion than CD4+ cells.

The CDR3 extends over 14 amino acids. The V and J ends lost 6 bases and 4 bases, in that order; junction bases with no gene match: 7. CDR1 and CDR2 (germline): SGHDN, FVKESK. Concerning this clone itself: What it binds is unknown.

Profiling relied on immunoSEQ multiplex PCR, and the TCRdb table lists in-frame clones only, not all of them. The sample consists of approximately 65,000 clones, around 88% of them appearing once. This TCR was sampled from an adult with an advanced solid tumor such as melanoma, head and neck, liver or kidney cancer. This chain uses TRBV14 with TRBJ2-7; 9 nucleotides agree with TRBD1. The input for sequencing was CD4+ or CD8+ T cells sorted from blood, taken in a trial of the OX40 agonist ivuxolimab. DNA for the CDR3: TGTGCCAGCAGTCAGACAGGGGGAAGGTACGAGCAGTACTTC. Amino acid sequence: CASSQTGGRYEQYF.